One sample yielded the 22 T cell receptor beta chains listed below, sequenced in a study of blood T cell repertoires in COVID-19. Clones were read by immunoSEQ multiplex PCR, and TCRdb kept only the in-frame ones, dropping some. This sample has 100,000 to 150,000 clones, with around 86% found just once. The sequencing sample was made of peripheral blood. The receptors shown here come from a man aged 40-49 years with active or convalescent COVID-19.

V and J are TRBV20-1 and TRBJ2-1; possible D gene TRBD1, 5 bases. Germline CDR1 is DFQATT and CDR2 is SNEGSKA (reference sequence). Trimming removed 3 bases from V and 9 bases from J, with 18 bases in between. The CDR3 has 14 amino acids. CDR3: CSASGQGRILEQFF. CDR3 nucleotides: TGCAGTGCTAGTGGGCAGGGAAGGATCCTTGAGCAGTTCTTC.

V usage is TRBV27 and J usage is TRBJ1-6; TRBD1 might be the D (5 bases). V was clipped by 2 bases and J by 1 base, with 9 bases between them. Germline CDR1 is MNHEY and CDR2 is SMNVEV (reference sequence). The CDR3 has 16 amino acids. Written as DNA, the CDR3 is TGTGCCAGCAGTTTAAATCAGGGTTCCTATAATTCACCCCTCCACTTT. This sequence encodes CASSLNQGSYNSPLHF.

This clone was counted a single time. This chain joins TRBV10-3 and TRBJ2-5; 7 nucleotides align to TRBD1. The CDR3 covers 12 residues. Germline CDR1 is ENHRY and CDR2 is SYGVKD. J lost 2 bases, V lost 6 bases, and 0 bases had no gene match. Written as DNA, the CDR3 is TGTGCCATCAGGGGACAGCAAGAGACCCAGTACTTC. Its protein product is CAIRGQQETQYF.

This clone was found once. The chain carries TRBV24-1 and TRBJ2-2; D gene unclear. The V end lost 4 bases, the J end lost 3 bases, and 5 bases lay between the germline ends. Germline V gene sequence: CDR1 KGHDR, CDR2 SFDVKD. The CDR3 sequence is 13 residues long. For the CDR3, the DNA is TGTGCCACCAGTGACCTATACACCGGGGAGCTGTTTTTT. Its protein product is CATSDLYTGELFF.

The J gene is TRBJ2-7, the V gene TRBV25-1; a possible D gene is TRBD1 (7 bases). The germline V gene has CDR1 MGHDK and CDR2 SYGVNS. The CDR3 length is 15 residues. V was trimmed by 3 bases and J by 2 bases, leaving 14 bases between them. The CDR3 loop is CASSDTGDRAYEQYF. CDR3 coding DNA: TGTGCCAGCAGTGACACGGGGGACAGAGCCTACGAGCAGTACTTC.

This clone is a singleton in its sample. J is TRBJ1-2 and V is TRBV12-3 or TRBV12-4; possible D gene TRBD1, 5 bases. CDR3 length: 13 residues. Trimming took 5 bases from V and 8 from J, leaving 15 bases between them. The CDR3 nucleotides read TGTGCCAGCAGTAGTACAGCGCCAGGGGGCTACACCTTC. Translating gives CASSSTAPGGYTF.

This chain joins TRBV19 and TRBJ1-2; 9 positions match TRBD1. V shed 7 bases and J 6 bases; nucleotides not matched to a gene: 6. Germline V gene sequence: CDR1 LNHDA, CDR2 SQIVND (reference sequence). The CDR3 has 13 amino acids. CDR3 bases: TGTGCCAGTATCCGGGACAGGGCTAATGGCTACACCTTC. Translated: CASIRDRANGYTF.

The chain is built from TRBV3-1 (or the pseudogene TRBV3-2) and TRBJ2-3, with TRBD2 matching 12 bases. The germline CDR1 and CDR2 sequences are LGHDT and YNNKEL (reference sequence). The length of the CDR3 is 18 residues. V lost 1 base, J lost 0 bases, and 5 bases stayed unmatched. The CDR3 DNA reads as TGTGCCAGCAGCCAAGCTAGCGGGGGGGGAAGGAGCACAGATACGCAGTATTTT. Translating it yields CASSQASGGGRSTDTQYF.

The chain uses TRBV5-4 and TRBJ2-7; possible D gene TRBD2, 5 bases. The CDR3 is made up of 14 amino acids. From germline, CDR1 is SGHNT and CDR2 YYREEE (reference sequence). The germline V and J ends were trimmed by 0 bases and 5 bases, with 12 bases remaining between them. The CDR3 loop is CASSLGGLRDEQYF. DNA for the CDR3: TGTGCCAGCAGCTTGGGAGGACTTCGCGACGAGCAGTACTTC.

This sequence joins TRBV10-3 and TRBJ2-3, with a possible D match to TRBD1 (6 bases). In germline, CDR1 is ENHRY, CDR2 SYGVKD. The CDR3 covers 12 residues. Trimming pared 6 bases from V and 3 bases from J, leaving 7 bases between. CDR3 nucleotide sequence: TGTGCCATCAGAGGACAGACAGATACGCAGTATTTT. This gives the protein CAIRGQTDTQYF.

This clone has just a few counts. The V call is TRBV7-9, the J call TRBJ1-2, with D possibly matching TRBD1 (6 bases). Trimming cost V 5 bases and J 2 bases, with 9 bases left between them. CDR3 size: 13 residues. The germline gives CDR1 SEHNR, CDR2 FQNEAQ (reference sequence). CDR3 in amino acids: CASSKDRNYGYTF. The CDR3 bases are TGTGCCAGCAGCAAAGACAGGAACTATGGCTACACCTTC. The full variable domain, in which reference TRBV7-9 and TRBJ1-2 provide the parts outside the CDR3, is DTGVSQNPRHKITKRGQNVTFRCDPISEHNRLYWYRQTLGQGPEFLTYFQNEAQLEKSRLLSDRFSAERPKGSFSTLEIQRTEQGDSAMYLCASSKDRNYGYTFGSGTRLTVV.

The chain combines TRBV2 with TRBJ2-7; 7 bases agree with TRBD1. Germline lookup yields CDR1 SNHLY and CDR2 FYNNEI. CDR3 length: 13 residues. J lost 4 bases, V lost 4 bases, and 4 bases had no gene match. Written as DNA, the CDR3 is TGTGCCAGCAGTGGGGCCAGGGGGTACGAGCAGTACTTC. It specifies CASSGARGYEQYF.

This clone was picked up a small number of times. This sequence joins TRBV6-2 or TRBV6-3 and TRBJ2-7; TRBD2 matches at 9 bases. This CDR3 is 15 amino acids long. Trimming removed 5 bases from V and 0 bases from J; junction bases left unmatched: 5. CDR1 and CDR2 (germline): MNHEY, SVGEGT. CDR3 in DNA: TGTGCCAGCAGTCCCTTAGCGGGGGTCTCCTACGAGCAGTACTTC. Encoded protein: CASSPLAGVSYEQYF.

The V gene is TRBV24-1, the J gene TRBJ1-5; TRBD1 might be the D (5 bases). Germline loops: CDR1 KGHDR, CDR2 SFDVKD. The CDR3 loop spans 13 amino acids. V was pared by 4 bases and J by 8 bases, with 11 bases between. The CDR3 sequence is CATSEAGLEPQHF. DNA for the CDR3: TGTGCCACCAGTGAGGCAGGGCTTGAGCCCCAGCATTTT.

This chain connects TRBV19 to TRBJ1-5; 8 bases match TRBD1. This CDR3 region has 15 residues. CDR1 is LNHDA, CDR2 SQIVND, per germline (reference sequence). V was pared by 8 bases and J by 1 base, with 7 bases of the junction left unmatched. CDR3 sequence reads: CASDRGLWSNQPQHF. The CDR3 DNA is TGTGCCAGTGACAGGGGTTTGTGGAGCAATCAGCCCCAGCATTTT.

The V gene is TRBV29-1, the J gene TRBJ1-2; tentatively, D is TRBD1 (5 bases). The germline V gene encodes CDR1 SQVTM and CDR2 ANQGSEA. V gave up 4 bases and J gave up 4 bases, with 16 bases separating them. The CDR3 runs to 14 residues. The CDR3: CSVVDSKGAYGYTF. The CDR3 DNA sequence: TGCAGCGTTGTTGACAGCAAAGGGGCCTATGGCTACACCTTC.

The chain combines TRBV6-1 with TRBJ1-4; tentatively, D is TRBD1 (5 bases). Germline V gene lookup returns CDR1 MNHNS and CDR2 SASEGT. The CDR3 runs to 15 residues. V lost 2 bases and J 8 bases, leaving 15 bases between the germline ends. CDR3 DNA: TGTGCCAGCAGTGAATCGGGGGAGAGTCCGGAAAAACTGTTTTTT. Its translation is CASSESGESPEKLFF.

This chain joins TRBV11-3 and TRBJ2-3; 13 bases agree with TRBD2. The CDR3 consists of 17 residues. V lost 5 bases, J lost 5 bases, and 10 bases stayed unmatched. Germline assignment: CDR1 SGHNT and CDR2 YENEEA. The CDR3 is CASSPPTSGGAGDTQYF. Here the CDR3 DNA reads TGTGCCAGCAGCCCCCCCACTAGCGGGGGGGCGGGAGATACGCAGTATTTT.

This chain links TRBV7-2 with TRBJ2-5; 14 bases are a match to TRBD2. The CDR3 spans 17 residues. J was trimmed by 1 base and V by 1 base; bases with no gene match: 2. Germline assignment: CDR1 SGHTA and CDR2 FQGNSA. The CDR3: CASSLVGTSGGQETQYF. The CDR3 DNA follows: TGTGCCAGCAGCTTAGTGGGGACTAGCGGGGGCCAAGAGACCCAGTACTTC.

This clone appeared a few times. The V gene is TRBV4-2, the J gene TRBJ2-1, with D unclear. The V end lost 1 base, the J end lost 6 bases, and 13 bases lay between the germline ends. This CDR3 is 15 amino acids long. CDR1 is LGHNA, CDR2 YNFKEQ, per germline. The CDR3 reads CASSQVLGGSNEQFF. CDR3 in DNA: TGTGCCAGCAGCCAAGTATTAGGCGGATCCAATGAGCAGTTCTTC.

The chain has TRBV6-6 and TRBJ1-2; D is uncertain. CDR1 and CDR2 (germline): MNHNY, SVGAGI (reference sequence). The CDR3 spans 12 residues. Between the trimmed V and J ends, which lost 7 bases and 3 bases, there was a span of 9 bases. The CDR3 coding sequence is TGTGCCAGCACCGAACAATACTATGGCTACACCTTC. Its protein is CASTEQYYGYTF.

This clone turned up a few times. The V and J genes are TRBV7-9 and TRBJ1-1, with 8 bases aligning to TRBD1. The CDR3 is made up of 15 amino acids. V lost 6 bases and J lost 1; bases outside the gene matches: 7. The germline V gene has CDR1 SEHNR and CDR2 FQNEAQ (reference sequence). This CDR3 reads CASSPRQGTNTEAFF. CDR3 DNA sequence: TGTGCCAGCAGTCCCCGACAGGGGACGAACACTGAAGCTTTCTTT.